This T cell receptor (beta chain) comes out of a study of T cell responses to AZD1222 COVID-19 vaccine. Sequenced by immunoSEQ multiplex PCR; TCRdb stores in-frame clones only, minus some. This sample carries approximately 150,000 clones, 80% to 95% of them seen once, and the ten largest clones take 1.5% to 2%. Turning to this clone: Its cognate antigen is unknown.

Some second doses came at about 4 weeks and others at about 12 weeks; these were pooled. V was pared by 4 bases and J by 7 bases, with 10 bases of the junction left unmatched. This CDR3 region has 16 residues. Germline loops: CDR1 SGHRS, CDR2 YFSETQ. General study findings and limits: Regions left unmutated in variants are reportedly the target of nearly half of spike-specific TCRs. White British donors predominated, females outnumbered males, and clonal diversity was possibly underestimated. Spike-specific TCR depth and breadth grew after two AZD1222 doses.

The sequence came from an adult who received the AZD1222 COVID-19 vaccine. The specimen was peripheral blood, collected 28 days after the second AZD1222 dose. The rearrangement links TRBV5-1 to TRBJ1-6; 8 positions match TRBD1. The CDR3 DNA sequence: TGCGCCAGCAGCCCTTCTCCAGGGGGCTTGAATTCACCCCTCCACTTT. Its protein is CASSPSPGGLNSPLHF.